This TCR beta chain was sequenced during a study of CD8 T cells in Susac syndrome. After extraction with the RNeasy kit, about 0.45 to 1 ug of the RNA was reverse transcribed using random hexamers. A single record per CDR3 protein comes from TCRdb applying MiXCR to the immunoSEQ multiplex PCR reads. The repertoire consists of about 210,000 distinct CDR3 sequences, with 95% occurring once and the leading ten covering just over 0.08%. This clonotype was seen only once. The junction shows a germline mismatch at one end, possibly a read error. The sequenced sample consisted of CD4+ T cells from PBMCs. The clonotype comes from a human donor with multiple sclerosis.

The CDR3 loop is CASSPRGHKETQYF. CDR3 DNA sequence: TGTGCCAGCTCCCCACGGGGACATAAAGAGACCCAGTACTTC. J is TRBJ2-5 and V is TRBV18; possible D gene TRBD1, 6 bases. Germline V gives CDR1 KGHSH, CDR2 LQKENI. CDR3 length: 14 residues.